This T cell receptor beta chain is drawn from a study of OX40 agonist ivuxolimab in advanced cancers. The method was immunoSEQ multiplex PCR; TCRdb's version includes in-frame clones alone and lacks a portion of them. The profile covers about 41,000 clones, with around 85% appearing a single time and approximately 2.6% taken by the ten largest. Deletions cut 2 bases from V and 2 bases from J, with 8 bases between. CDR3 length: 14 amino acids. Per the germline V gene, CDR1 is LNHDA and CDR2 is SQIVND (reference sequence). The TCR originated in an adult with an advanced solid tumor such as melanoma, head and neck, liver or kidney cancer. The sequencing used CD4+ or CD8+ T cells sorted from blood, collected in a trial of the OX40 agonist ivuxolimab. V and J are TRBV19 and TRBJ2-3, with D perhaps matching TRBD2 (6 bases). The CDR3 spells CASSIQRATDTQYF. DNA for the CDR3: TGTGCCAGTAGTATACAGCGGGCCACAGATACGCAGTATTTT.